This T cell receptor beta chain appears in the sequencing data of a study of coeliac disease. Overall study results and limits: Published gliadin-specific TRB sequences appeared in about 50% of the 18 coeliac samples, 1 of 6 controls. TRB repertoires were largely private, with most amino acid sequences found in only one sample.

Each fraction contributed one roughly 500,000-cell aliquot for sequencing. Comments on this clone: The antigen is not known.

CDR1 is LNHNV and CDR2 is YYDKDF in the germline V gene (reference sequence). The V end lost 1 base, the J end lost 9 bases, and 19 bases lay between the germline ends. The CDR3 consists of 17 residues. Sequencing was performed with immunoSEQ multiplex PCR; in TCRdb, only in-frame clones are kept and a portion is missing. The table has 6,500 or so clones, approximately 70% seen once; the top ten hold under 7.5%. The specimen sequenced was lamina propria lymphocytes from the gut. This receptor was taken from a man aged 45-65 years with active celiac disease. This rearrangement joins TRBV15 to TRBJ2-6; D may be TRBD1 (7 bases). CDR3 DNA: TGTGCCACCAGCAGAGGGGGGGCAGGGGGACCGGACAACGTCCTGACTTTC. Residues: CATSRGGAGGPDNVLTF.